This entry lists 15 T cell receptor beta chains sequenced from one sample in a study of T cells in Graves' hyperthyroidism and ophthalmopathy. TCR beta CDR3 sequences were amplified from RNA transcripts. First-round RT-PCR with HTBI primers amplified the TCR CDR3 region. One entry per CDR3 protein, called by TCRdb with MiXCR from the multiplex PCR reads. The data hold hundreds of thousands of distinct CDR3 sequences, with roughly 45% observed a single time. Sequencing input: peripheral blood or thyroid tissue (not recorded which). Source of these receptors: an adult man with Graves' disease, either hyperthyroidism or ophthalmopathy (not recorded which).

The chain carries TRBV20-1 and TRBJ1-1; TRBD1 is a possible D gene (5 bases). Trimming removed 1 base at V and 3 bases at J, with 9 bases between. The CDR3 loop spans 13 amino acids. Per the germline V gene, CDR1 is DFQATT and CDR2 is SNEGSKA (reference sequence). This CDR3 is CSARVDTHTEAFF. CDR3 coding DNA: TGCAGTGCTAGAGTGGACACACACACTGAAGCTTTCTTT.

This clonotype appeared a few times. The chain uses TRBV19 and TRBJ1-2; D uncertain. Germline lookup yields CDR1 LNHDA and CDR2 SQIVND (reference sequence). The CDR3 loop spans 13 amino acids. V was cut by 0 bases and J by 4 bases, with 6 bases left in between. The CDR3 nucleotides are TGTGCCAGTAGTATAGACAACAGCTATGGCTACACCTTC. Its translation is CASSIDNSYGYTF.

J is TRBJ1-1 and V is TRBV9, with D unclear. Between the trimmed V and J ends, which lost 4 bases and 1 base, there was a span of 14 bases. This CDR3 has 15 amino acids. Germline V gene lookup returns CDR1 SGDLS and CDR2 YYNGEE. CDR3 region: CASSQNALGNTEAFF. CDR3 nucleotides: TGTGCCAGCAGCCAAAATGCGTTGGGGAACACTGAAGCTTTCTTT.

This CDR3 is CASTKNRDRDSPLHF. DNA of the CDR3: TGTGCCAGCACAAAAAACCGGGACAGGGATTCACCCCTCCACTTT. The rearrangement uses TRBV12-3 or TRBV12-4 and TRBJ1-6, with 9 bases that match TRBD1. The V segment lost 7 bases and the J segment 8 bases; nucleotides outside the gene matches: 9. The CDR3 loop spans 15 amino acids.

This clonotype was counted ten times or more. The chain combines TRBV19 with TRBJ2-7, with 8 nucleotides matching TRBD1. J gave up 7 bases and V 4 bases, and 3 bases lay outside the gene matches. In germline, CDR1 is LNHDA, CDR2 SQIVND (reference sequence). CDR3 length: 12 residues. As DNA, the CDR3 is TGTGCCAGTAGTAGGACAGGGCTTGAGCAGTACTTC. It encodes CASSRTGLEQYF.

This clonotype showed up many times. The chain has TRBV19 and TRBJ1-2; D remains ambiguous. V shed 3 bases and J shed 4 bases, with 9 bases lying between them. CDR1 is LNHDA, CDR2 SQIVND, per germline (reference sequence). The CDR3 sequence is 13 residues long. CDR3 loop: CASSIGVVYGYTF. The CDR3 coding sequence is TGTGCCAGTAGTATTGGAGTCGTCTATGGCTACACCTTC.

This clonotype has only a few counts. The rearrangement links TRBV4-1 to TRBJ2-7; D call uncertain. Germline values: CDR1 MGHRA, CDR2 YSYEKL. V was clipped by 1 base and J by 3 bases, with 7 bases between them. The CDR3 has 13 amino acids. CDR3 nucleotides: TGCGCCAGCAGCCAAGTAATCTTCTACGAGCAGTACTTC. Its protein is CASSQVIFYEQYF.

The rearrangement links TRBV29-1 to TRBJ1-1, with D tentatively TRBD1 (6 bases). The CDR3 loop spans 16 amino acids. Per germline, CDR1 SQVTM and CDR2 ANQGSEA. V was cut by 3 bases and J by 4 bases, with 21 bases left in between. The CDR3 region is CSVDVRGPGGATEAFF. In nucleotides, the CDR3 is TGCAGCGTTGATGTCCGGGGCCCGGGGGGCGCCACTGAAGCTTTCTTT. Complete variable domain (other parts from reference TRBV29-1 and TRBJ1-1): SAVISQKPSRDICQRGTSLTIQCQVDSQVTMMFWYRQQPGQSLTLIATANQGSEATYESGFVIDKFPISRPNLTFSTLTVSNMSPEDSSIYLCSVDVRGPGGATEAFFGQGTRLTVV.

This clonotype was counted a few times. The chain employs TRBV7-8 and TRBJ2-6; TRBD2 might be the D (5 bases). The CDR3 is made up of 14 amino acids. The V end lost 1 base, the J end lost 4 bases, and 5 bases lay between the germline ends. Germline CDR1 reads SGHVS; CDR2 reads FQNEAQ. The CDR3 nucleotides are TGTGCCAGCAGCTTAGGGGAGGGGGCCAACGTCCTGACTTTC. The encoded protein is CASSLGEGANVLTF.

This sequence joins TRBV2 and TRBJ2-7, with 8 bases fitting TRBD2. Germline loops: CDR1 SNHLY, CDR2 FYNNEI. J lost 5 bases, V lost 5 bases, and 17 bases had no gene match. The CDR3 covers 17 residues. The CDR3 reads CASSSPRTSSAGDEQYF. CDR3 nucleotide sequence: TGTGCCAGCAGTTCCCCCCGGACCTCTTCAGCGGGAGACGAGCAGTACTTC.

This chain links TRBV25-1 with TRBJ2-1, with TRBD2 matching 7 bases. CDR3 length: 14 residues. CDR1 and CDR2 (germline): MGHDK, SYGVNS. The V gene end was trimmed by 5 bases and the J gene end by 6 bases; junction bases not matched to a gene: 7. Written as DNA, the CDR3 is TGTGCCAGCAGTCCCCGGGGGGTCCTCAATGAGCAGTTCTTC. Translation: CASSPRGVLNEQFF.

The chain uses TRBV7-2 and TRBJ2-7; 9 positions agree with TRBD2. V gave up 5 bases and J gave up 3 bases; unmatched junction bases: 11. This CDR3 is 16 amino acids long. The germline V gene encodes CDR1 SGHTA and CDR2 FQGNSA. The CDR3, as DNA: TGTGCCAGCAGCGCCCAAACCGCGACTAGCGGCTACGAGCAGTACTTC. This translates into CASSAQTATSGYEQYF.

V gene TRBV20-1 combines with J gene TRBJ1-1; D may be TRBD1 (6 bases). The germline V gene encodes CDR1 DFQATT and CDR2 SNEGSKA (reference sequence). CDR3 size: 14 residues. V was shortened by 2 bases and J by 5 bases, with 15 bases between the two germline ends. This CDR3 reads CSARRVRGRTEAFF. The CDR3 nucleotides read TGCAGTGCTAGAAGGGTCAGGGGAAGAACTGAAGCTTTCTTT.

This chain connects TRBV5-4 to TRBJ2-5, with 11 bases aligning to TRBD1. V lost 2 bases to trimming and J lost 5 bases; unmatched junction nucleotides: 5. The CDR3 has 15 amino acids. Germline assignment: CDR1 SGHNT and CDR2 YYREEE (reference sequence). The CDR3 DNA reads TGTGCCAGCAGCTTCCGGGACAGGGGGACGGAGACCCAGTACTTC. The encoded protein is CASSFRDRGTETQYF.

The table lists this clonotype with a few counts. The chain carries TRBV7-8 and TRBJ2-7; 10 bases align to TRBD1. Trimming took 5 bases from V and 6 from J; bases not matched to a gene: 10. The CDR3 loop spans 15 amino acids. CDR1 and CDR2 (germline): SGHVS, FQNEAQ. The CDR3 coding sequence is TGTGCCAGCAGCGCTCGGACAGGGGGTTCACGCGAGCAGTACTTC. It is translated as CASSARTGGSREQYF.